This entry lists 22 T cell receptor beta chains sequenced from one sample in a study of early T cells in non-severe SARS-CoV-2 infection. TCRdb re-called the 5' RACE reads through MiXCR, storing one row per CDR3 protein. The table shows around 76,000 distinct CDR3 sequences, with about 15% occurring only once. The source was whole blood, collected at baseline. The receptors were sampled from an adult who was a healthcare worker with PCR-confirmed SARS-CoV-2 infection or an uninfected control (not recorded which).

This clonotype was counted once. The chain recombines TRBV7-2 with TRBJ2-7; no clear D gene. The CDR3 loop spans 13 amino acids. V was shortened by 3 bases and J by 0 bases, with 6 bases between the two germline ends. Germline V gene lookup returns CDR1 SGHTA and CDR2 FQGNSA. The CDR3 nucleotides are TGTGCCAGCAGCTTCAGCTCCTCCTACGAGCAGTACTTC. As protein: CASSFSSSYEQYF.

This clonotype was found a few times. The chain combines TRBV7-9 with TRBJ2-1; TRBD2 aligns across 11 bases. Trimming removed 6 bases from V and 6 bases from J; junction bases left unmatched: 10. The CDR3 is 16 residues long. Germline V CDR1 and CDR2: SEHNR, FQNEAQ (reference sequence). The CDR3 DNA sequence: TGTGCCAGCAGGGCGGCCGGGACTAGCGGAGGCAATGAGCAGTTCTTC. It specifies CASRAAGTSGGNEQFF.

The chain joins TRBV5-1 to TRBJ2-7, with 8 bases that match TRBD1. The V and J ends lost 4 bases and 3 bases, in that order; junction bases with no gene match: 6. Germline V gene sequence: CDR1 SGHRS, CDR2 YFSETQ. The CDR3 covers 14 residues. CDR3 bases: TGCGCCAGCAGCCCAGGGGGCCCTAACTACGAGCAGTACTTC. This translates into CASSPGGPNYEQYF.

V usage is TRBV20-1 and J usage is TRBJ2-1, with TRBD2 matching 8 bases. CDR3 length equals 16 residues. Germline CDR1 and CDR2: DFQATT and SNEGSKA (reference sequence). V lost 0 bases and J lost 4; bases outside the gene matches: 8. The CDR3 loop is CSARDALSGGYNEQFF. Written as DNA, the CDR3 is TGCAGTGCTAGAGATGCCCTAAGCGGGGGTTACAATGAGCAGTTCTTC.

This sequence joins TRBV11-2 and TRBJ2-3; 9 nucleotides agree with TRBD1. The V gene end was trimmed by 4 bases and the J gene end by 4 bases; junction bases not matched to a gene: 9. The CDR3 runs 16 residues. Germline V gives CDR1 SGHAT, CDR2 FQNNGV. CDR3 sequence: CASSWLTDRGADTQYF. CDR3 coding DNA: TGTGCCAGCAGCTGGCTTACGGACAGGGGTGCAGATACGCAGTATTTT. Based on the CDR3 plus reference TRBV11-2 and TRBJ2-3, the full variable domain is EAGVAQSPRYKIIEKRQSVAFWCNPISGHATLYWYQQILGQGPKLLIQFQNNGVVDDSQLPKDRFSAERLKGVDSTLKIQPAKLEDSAVYLCASSWLTDRGADTQYFGPGTRLTVL.

V gene TRBV27 combines with J gene TRBJ2-7; TRBD1 aligns across 7 bases. CDR1 and CDR2 (germline): MNHEY, SMNVEV (reference sequence). V shed 4 bases, J shed 2 bases, and the junction held 5 bases outside the gene matches. The CDR3 totals 14 residues. CDR3 sequence reads: CASSSRTGPYEQYF. The CDR3 DNA is TGTGCCAGCAGTTCCAGGACAGGCCCCTACGAGCAGTACTTC.

CDR3 DNA sequence: TGCGCCAGCAGCTTAGGTGACTCCAAGGCAGATACGCAGTATTTT. As protein: CASSLGDSKADTQYF. The genes are TRBV5-1 and TRBJ2-3; no clear D. Trimming removed 2 bases at V and 4 bases at J, with 14 bases between. Per the germline V gene, CDR1 is SGHRS and CDR2 is YFSETQ. This CDR3 contains 15 residues. The whole variable domain, filled in from reference TRBV5-1 and TRBJ2-3, reads KAGVTQTPRYLIKTRGQQVTLSCSPISGHRSVSWYQQTPGQGLQFLFEYFSETQRNKGNFPGRFSGRQFSNSRSEMNVSTLELGDSALYLCASSLGDSKADTQYFGPGTRLTVL.

This clonotype occurred a few times. This rearrangement joins TRBV5-4 to TRBJ1-1, with D tentatively TRBD1 (6 bases). The germline gives CDR1 SGHNT, CDR2 YYREEE (reference sequence). The CDR3 covers 14 residues. V shed 4 bases and J shed 3 bases, with 13 bases lying between them. The CDR3: CASSNREGDTEAFF. The CDR3 DNA is TGTGCCAGCAGCAACCGGGAGGGGGACACTGAAGCTTTCTTT.

The genes are TRBV18 and TRBJ2-1, with TRBD1 matching over 10 bases. Germline CDR1 KGHSH, CDR2 LQKENI. The CDR3 has 15 amino acids. The V and J ends lost 2 bases and 7 bases, in that order; junction bases with no gene match: 5. The CDR3 region is CASSPYRDRGNEQFF. In DNA, the CDR3 is TGTGCCAGCTCACCATACCGGGACAGGGGTAATGAGCAGTTCTTC. Supplemented by reference TRBV18 and TRBJ2-1, the full variable domain reads NAGVMQNPRHLVRRRGQEARLRCSPMKGHSHVYWYRQLPEEGLKFMVYLQKENIIDESGMPKERFSAEFPKEGPSILRIQQVVRGDSAAYFCASSPYRDRGNEQFFGPGTRLTVL.

This clonotype was counted many times. V is TRBV20-1 and J is TRBJ2-1; 7 bases agree with TRBD1. Germline V gives CDR1 DFQATT, CDR2 SNEGSKA (reference sequence). The J segment lost 3 bases and the V segment lost 6 bases, leaving 11 bases of the junction unmatched. The CDR3 length is 15 residues. CDR3 coding DNA: TGCAGTGCCCCAAGTGAGGGGGCAATCTACAATGAGCAGTTCTTC. It is translated as CSAPSEGAIYNEQFF.

In its sample, this clonotype was seen many times. The genes are TRBV24-1 and TRBJ2-1; TRBD2 is a possible D gene (7 bases). Between the trimmed V and J ends, which lost 7 bases and 5 bases, there was a span of 23 bases. CDR1 is KGHDR, CDR2 SFDVKD, per germline. This CDR3 comprises 17 residues. The CDR3 region has the DNA TGTGCCACCAGGCCGGGGGGCCTTCGGGACACTAACAATGAGCAGTTCTTC. This translates into CATRPGGLRDTNNEQFF.

The J gene is TRBJ1-6, the V gene TRBV11-2; D possibly corresponds to TRBD1 (6 bases). The V end was cut by 3 bases, the J end by 7 bases, with 7 bases between. CDR3 length equals 13 residues. Per the germline V gene, CDR1 is SGHAT and CDR2 is FQNNGV. CDR3 residues: CASSFTGNSPLHF. The DNA of the CDR3 is TGTGCCAGCAGCTTCACAGGGAATTCACCCCTCCACTTT.

This clonotype was detected ten times or more. The chain recombines TRBV20-1 with TRBJ2-1; D assignment may be TRBD1 or TRBD2 (5 bases each). The CDR3 totals 15 residues. CDR1 is DFQATT and CDR2 is SNEGSKA in the germline V gene (reference sequence). V was pared by 0 bases and J by 5 bases, with 14 bases between. The CDR3 loop is CSARDRIGGNNEQFF. DNA for the CDR3: TGCAGTGCTAGAGATAGGATTGGGGGAAACAATGAGCAGTTCTTC.

This clonotype has just a few counts. The chain has TRBV5-1 and TRBJ2-2; 7 positions agree with TRBD1. The CDR3 has 16 residues. Per the germline V gene, CDR1 is SGHRS and CDR2 is YFSETQ. V shed 4 bases, J shed 0 bases, and the junction held 6 bases outside the gene matches. CDR3 in DNA: TGCGCCAGCAGCCACTCGACAGGGACGAACACCGGGGAGCTGTTTTTT. This encodes CASSHSTGTNTGELFF.

CDR3 residues: CASSPTGGHEQYF. DNA for the CDR3: TGTGCCAGCAGCCCAACAGGGGGGCACGAGCAGTACTTC. V is TRBV9 and J is TRBJ2-7; 8 positions match TRBD1. CDR1 SGDLS and CDR2 YYNGEE come from the germline V gene. The CDR3 runs 13 residues. J was trimmed by 5 bases and V by 4 bases; bases with no gene match: 5.

There are a few counts of this clonotype. The genes are TRBV6-1 and TRBJ2-1; possibly TRBD1 for D (6 bases). V was shortened by 6 bases and J by 6 bases, with 18 bases between the two germline ends. Germline loops: CDR1 MNHNS, CDR2 SASEGT. This CDR3 contains 15 residues. CDR3 protein: CASRPQGSGSNEQFF. CDR3 DNA: TGTGCCAGCAGACCGCAGGGGTCTGGATCCAATGAGCAGTTCTTC.

The CDR3 spells CASSRQGWMYF. CDR3 coding DNA: TGTGCCAGCAGCAGACAGGGCTGGATGTACTTC. The chain has TRBV9 and TRBJ2-4, with 7 bases matching TRBD1. V dropped 4 bases and J dropped 15; count of bases not matched to a gene: 7. Germline assignment: CDR1 SGDLS and CDR2 YYNGEE. The CDR3 is 11 residues long.

This chain uses TRBV28 with TRBJ1-3, with D hard to call. V was shortened by 3 bases and J by 2 bases, with 8 bases between the two germline ends. CDR1 MDHEN and CDR2 SYDVKM come from the germline V gene. The CDR3 spans 14 residues. Written as DNA, the CDR3 is TGTGCCAGCAGTTTTCCCACCACTGGAAACACCATATATTTT. Protein sequence: CASSFPTTGNTIYF.

This chain links TRBV2 with TRBJ2-1; 7 bases map to TRBD2. CDR1 is SNHLY and CDR2 is FYNNEI in the germline V gene. Trimming removed 8 bases from V and 7 bases from J; junction bases left unmatched: 11. This CDR3 is 14 amino acids long. The CDR3 here is CASSSGSSGNEQFF. CDR3 DNA sequence: TGTGCCAGCTCTAGCGGCTCCTCAGGGAATGAGCAGTTCTTC.

The chain combines TRBV12-3 or TRBV12-4 with TRBJ2-1; 10 nucleotides align to TRBD1. Unmatched junction bases numbered 2, after V lost 6 bases and J lost 3 bases. The CDR3 runs 14 residues. The CDR3 DNA reads as TGTGCCAGCAGCGGGACAGGGGTCTACAATGAGCAGTTCTTC. It is translated as CASSGTGVYNEQFF.

This clonotype was counted at least ten times. One junction end does not reproduce the germline sequence, and a read error may be involved. The CDR3 DNA reads TGTGCCAGCAGGGGCAATAATTCACCCCTCCACTTT. It codes for CASRGNNSPLHF. The chain joins TRBV5-1 to TRBJ1-6, with TRBD1 as a possible D gene (6 bases). This CDR3 comprises 12 residues. Looked up from germline, CDR1 is SGHRS and CDR2 is YFSETQ.

Here the CDR3 reads CASSHGLARETQYF. CDR3 nucleotides: TGTGCCAGCAGCCACGGACTAGCGCGAGAGACCCAGTACTTC. The rearrangement links TRBV7-2 to TRBJ2-5, with 9 positions matching TRBD2. This CDR3 is 14 amino acids long. Unmatched junction bases numbered 5, after V lost 5 bases and J lost 4 bases. Germline V gives CDR1 SGHTA, CDR2 FQGNSA.